This T cell receptor beta chain derives from a study of blood T cell repertoires in COVID-19. Turning to the study itself: COVID-19 samples from acute and convalescent phases originated in the United States, Italy and Spain. From T cells, B-cell-depleted T cells, or PBMCs came the material, which was cDNA or gDNA.

Per the authors' pipeline: Cell counts per sample came from amplifying reference gene primers. Sequencing was performed with immunoSEQ multiplex PCR; in TCRdb, only in-frame clones are kept and a portion is missing. The DNA gave D and trimming, while V, J and clone size come from that table. The repertoire holds roughly 170,000 clones, with roughly 85% as singletons. Germline CDR1 reads SQVTM; CDR2 reads ANQGSEA. Trimming took 3 bases from V and 4 from J; bases not matched to a gene: 16. This CDR3 region has 17 residues. The sequencing sample was made of peripheral blood. The V gene is TRBV29-1, the J gene TRBJ1-2, with 8 bases lining up with TRBD1. This TCR derives from a woman aged 70-85 years with acute or convalescent COVID-19. The chain's CDR3 is CSVEADRVSQSTYGYTF. CDR3 bases: TGCAGCGTTGAGGCGGACAGGGTTAGTCAATCGACCTATGGCTACACCTTC.